The 20 T cell receptor beta chains given below trace back to one sample, sequenced in a study of cytomegalovirus exposure and HLA in healthy donors. The PCR had 60 Vbeta and 13 Jbeta primers. Measured with immunoSEQ multiplex PCR; TCRdb has only the in-frame clones, and not every one. The sample table sets out approximately 150,000 clones. Sequencing input: PBMCs. These receptor sequences come from a woman between 50 and 59 years old in good health and CMV-seronegative.

This chain uses TRBV11-3 with TRBJ2-2; 10 positions agree with TRBD2. The CDR3 runs 19 residues. After removal of 5 bases from V and 1 base from J, the junction contained 13 bases not matched to a gene. Germline V gene sequence: CDR1 SGHNT, CDR2 YENEEA. The CDR3 DNA is TGTGCCAGCAGCCCTGGGTGGTCTAGCGGGAGCCTGAACACCGGGGAGCTGTTTTTT. Encoded protein: CASSPGWSSGSLNTGELFF.

This chain uses TRBV29-1 with TRBJ1-2; 10 nucleotides align to TRBD1. CDR3 length equals 12 residues. The junction had 4 bases not matched to a gene; V was cut back by 6 bases and J by 6 bases. Germline CDR1 SQVTM, CDR2 ANQGSEA. CDR3 DNA: TGCAGCGTCCTGACAGGGGGCCATGGCTACACCTTC. It is translated as CSVLTGGHGYTF.

This rearrangement joins TRBV7-2 to TRBJ1-4; D not resolved. The ends were cut back, 1 base at V and 5 bases at J, with 5 bases in the middle. Germline V gene data show CDR1 as SGHTA and CDR2 as FQGNSA. The CDR3 spans 13 residues. The CDR3, as DNA: TGTGCCAGCAGCTTAGTCGGGAATGAAAAACTGTTTTTT. As protein: CASSLVGNEKLFF.

DNA of the CDR3: TGTGCCTGGACGGAGACCGATAATGAAAAACTGTTTTTT. Protein sequence: CAWTETDNEKLFF. The V call is TRBV30, the J call TRBJ1-4; no definite D call. Germline-derived CDR1 and CDR2 are GTSNPN and SVGIG (reference sequence). The CDR3 is 13 residues long. V shed 4 bases and J shed 4 bases, with 10 bases lying between them.

The chain's CDR3 is CAWSPGRGAGQPQHF. In nucleotides, the CDR3 is TGTGCCTGGAGTCCAGGGAGGGGCGCGGGTCAGCCCCAGCATTTT. The genes are TRBV30 and TRBJ1-5; possibly TRBD1 for D (5 bases). Germline values: CDR1 GTSNPN, CDR2 SVGIG (reference sequence). V was clipped by 2 bases and J by 6 bases, with 17 bases between them. The CDR3 loop spans 15 amino acids.

The V gene is TRBV19, the J gene TRBJ1-2; D unresolved. Looked up from germline, CDR1 is LNHDA and CDR2 is SQIVND (reference sequence). V lost 5 bases and J 3 bases, leaving 13 bases between the germline ends. This CDR3 has 14 residues. CDR3 bases: TGTGCCAGTAGTGAGGTCTATTCTGACTATGGCTACACCTTC. Its translation: CASSEVYSDYGYTF. Using reference TRBV19 and TRBJ1-2 for the parts outside the CDR3, the full variable domain is DGGITQSPKYLFRKEGQNVTLSCEQNLNHDAMYWYRQDPGQGLRLIYYSQIVNDFQKGDIAEGYSVSREKKESFPLTVTSAQKNPTAFYLCASSEVYSDYGYTFGSGTRLTVV.

This chain links TRBV29-1 with TRBJ1-5, with TRBD1 identical over 7 bases. With V trimmed by 7 bases and J by 6 bases, 12 bases remained unmatched. CDR3 length: 14 residues. CDR1 is SQVTM and CDR2 is ANQGSEA in the germline V gene. CDR3 in DNA: TGCAGCGCCCTGACAGGGTGGTTGGGTCAGCCCCAGCATTTT. As protein: CSALTGWLGQPQHF.

The CDR3 nucleotides are TGTGCCAGCAGCTTGCAGGGTGGCAGGAACTATGGCTACACCTTC. The encoded protein is CASSLQGGRNYGYTF. The genes are TRBV7-3 and TRBJ1-2, with D maybe TRBD1 (5 bases). The V and J ends lost 3 bases and 2 bases respectively, with 13 bases between them. This CDR3 contains 15 residues. CDR1 SGHTA and CDR2 FQGTGA come from the germline V gene.

The chain has TRBV18 and TRBJ2-1; D unresolved. The CDR3 is 15 amino acids. The V gene lost 2 bases and the J gene lost 4 bases, with 12 bases spanning the gap. Germline CDR1 and CDR2: KGHSH and LQKENI. In nucleotides, the CDR3 is TGTGCCAGCTCACCAACCCGGAGCCCTTACAATGAGCAGTTCTTC. Translating it yields CASSPTRSPYNEQFF.

The gene calls are TRBV19 and TRBJ1-1; D possibly corresponds to TRBD1 (5 bases). Trimming removed 0 bases from V and 4 bases from J, with 9 bases in between. The germline V gene encodes CDR1 LNHDA and CDR2 SQIVND (reference sequence). CDR3 length equals 14 residues. Written as DNA, the CDR3 is TGTGCCAGTAGTATAGAGGGGGGGACCACTGAAGCTTTCTTT. Protein product: CASSIEGGTTEAFF.

The chain combines TRBV27 with TRBJ2-1, with D possibly matching TRBD1 (7 bases). V dropped 8 bases and J dropped 4 bases, with 18 bases sitting between them. The CDR3 consists of 15 residues. Germline CDR1 is MNHEY and CDR2 is SMNVEV (reference sequence). Written as DNA, the CDR3 is TGTGCCAGCGGGACTTACAGGGGACCTTACAATGAGCAGTTCTTC. Its protein product is CASGTYRGPYNEQFF.

The chain recombines TRBV10-1 with TRBJ1-2; 10 bases match TRBD1. Germline trimming cut 6 bases from V and 5 bases from J; bases unmatched to any gene: 12. This CDR3 spans 16 amino acids. The germline V gene encodes CDR1 WNHNN and CDR2 SYGVQD (reference sequence). The CDR3 sequence is CASRSNGTGDRYGYTF. DNA for the CDR3: TGCGCCAGCAGATCAAACGGGACAGGGGACCGTTATGGCTACACCTTC.

The chain recombines TRBV14 with TRBJ2-5; D is uncertain. Germline V CDR1 and CDR2: SGHDN, FVKESK. V lost 7 bases and J 5 bases, leaving 14 bases between the germline ends. The CDR3 loop spans 13 amino acids. In DNA, the CDR3 is TGTGCCAGCATGTACGGCGCAGGCGAGACCCAGTACTTC. This encodes CASMYGAGETQYF.

The V call is TRBV14, the J call TRBJ2-2; TRBD1 aligns across 8 bases. V shed 4 bases, J shed 5 bases, and the junction held 6 bases outside the gene matches. CDR1 is SGHDN, CDR2 FVKESK, per germline. This CDR3 is 15 amino acids long. The CDR3 region has the DNA TGTGCCAGCAGCCTGGACAGGGCCCTTACCGGGGAGCTGTTTTTT. Its protein is CASSLDRALTGELFF.

The chain links TRBV11-1 to TRBJ2-5, with D unclear. The DNA matches TRBJ2-7 better at its end, which makes the J call doubtful. CDR1 and CDR2 (germline): SGHAT, FQDESV (reference sequence). The CDR3 spans 11 residues. The CDR3 region is CASSLAGEQYF. The CDR3 DNA follows: TGTGCCAGCAGCTTAGCGGGCGAGCAGTACTTC.

J is TRBJ2-3 and V is TRBV6-4, with D uncertain. The V and J ends lost 2 bases and 5 bases respectively, with 8 bases between them. This CDR3 has 13 residues. CDR1 is MRHNA, CDR2 SNTAGT, per germline. In DNA form, the CDR3 reads TGTGCCAGCAGTGACGCAGAAGAAGATACGCAGTATTTT. Translation: CASSDAEEDTQYF.

This chain links TRBV18 with TRBJ2-3; the match to TRBD2 covers 7 bases. Per germline, CDR1 KGHSH and CDR2 LQKENI. With V trimmed by 6 bases and J by 2 bases, 14 bases remained unmatched. The CDR3 contains 17 residues. The CDR3 coding sequence is TGTGCCAGCTCGCTGGAGAGACCGGGAGGCCCCACAGATACGCAGTATTTT. It is translated as CASSLERPGGPTDTQYF.

The rearrangement joins TRBV15 to TRBJ2-3, with a tentative D call TRBD2 (6 bases). The CDR3 is made up of 14 amino acids. V lost 1 base, J lost 3 bases, and 8 bases lay in between. Looked up from germline, CDR1 is LNHNV and CDR2 is YYDKDF (reference sequence). The CDR3 is CATSRGLATDTQYF. The CDR3 region has the DNA TGTGCCACCAGCAGAGGTCTAGCGACAGATACGCAGTATTTT.

This chain links TRBV6-1 with TRBJ1-4, with D perhaps TRBD1 (6 bases). V dropped 8 bases and J dropped 6 bases, with 13 bases sitting between them. Germline lookup yields CDR1 MNHNS and CDR2 SASEGT. The CDR3 contains 13 residues. CDR3 residues: CASFRDTHEKLFF. The CDR3 DNA reads as TGTGCCAGCTTCCGGGACACCCATGAAAAACTGTTTTTT.

V is TRBV9 and J is TRBJ1-2, with TRBD1 matching 9 bases. CDR1 and CDR2 (germline): SGDLS, YYNGEE. V was pared by 3 bases and J by 6 bases, with 9 bases of the junction left unmatched. The CDR3 contains 15 residues. CDR3 amino acids: CASSASRQGGDGYTF. The CDR3 DNA reads as TGTGCCAGCAGCGCGTCTCGACAGGGGGGTGATGGCTACACCTTC.